What follows is one T cell receptor (beta chain) and its context. Its antigen remains unidentified. V lost 7 bases, J lost 4 bases, and 14 bases lay in between. Germline V gene data show CDR1 as LNHDA and CDR2 as SQIVND (reference sequence). CDR3 length: 14 amino acids. This sample was taken from a study of cytomegalovirus exposure and HLA in healthy donors. Whole-study results and caveats: Later genetic work tied a missense DCLRE1C variant to beta-chain V and J trimming.

The PCR used 60 Vbeta and 13 Jbeta primers. Produced via immunoSEQ multiplex PCR; TCRdb's table is partial and in-frame only. This table has under 150,000 clones, around 72% appearing once. Sequences were obtained from PBMCs. This TCR was sampled from a human donor in good health. The chain is built from TRBV19 and TRBJ1-5; TRBD1 might be the D (5 bases). The CDR3 reads CASTGTGANQPQHF. CDR3 DNA sequence: TGTGCCAGTACAGGTACAGGAGCAAATCAGCCCCAGCATTTT.